The 5 T cell receptor delta chains given below trace back to one sample, sequenced in a study of delta chains in infants with herpesvirus infections. PBMC RNA was reverse transcribed using gamma-chain- and delta-chain-specific primers. TCRdb re-analyzed the RT-PCR reads via CATT. This table holds 54 delta-chain clones. Sequencing used peripheral blood, obtained at time point 1 of longitudinal follow-up. The receptors derive from a human donor who was a Ugandan infant, either HIV-exposed or HIV-unexposed (not recorded which).

This clone is hyperexpanded. J is TRDJ1 and V is TRDV1, with 8 bases aligning to TRDD3. Germline V lookup: CDR1 TSWWSYY, CDR2 QGS. CDR3 length: 20 amino acids. The J segment lost 0 bases and the V segment lost 3 bases, leaving 18 bases of the junction unmatched. The CDR3 loop is CALGDETLWLGDLYTDKLIF. The DNA of the CDR3 is TGTGCTCTTGGGGATGAAACTCTCTGGCTGGGGGACCTGTACACCGATAAACTCATCTTT.

Comment on this clone: TCRdb lists the protein of a much larger clone for this DNA, which differs at residue 20, so this is likely a read error; the protein given here is translated from the DNA itself. This chain connects TRDV1 to TRDJ1, with 12 bases that match TRDD3. Germline CDR1 and CDR2: TSWWSYY and QGS. This CDR3 contains 26 residues. V was pared by 4 bases and J by 0 bases, with 33 bases of the junction left unmatched. For the CDR3, the DNA is TGTGCTCTTGGGGTCCCACCCTCCTTCCTTCGTCCACTGGTACTGGGGGATACACTCTACACCGATAAACTCATCTTT. Encoded protein: CALGVPPSFLRPLVLGDTLYTDKLIF.

As concerns this clone: The TCRdb protein comes from a much larger clone and disagrees with this DNA's translation at residue 18, likely due to a read error; the protein given here is derived from the DNA. V is TRDV1 and J is TRDJ1; 10 nucleotides agree with TRDD3. The germline V gene encodes CDR1 TSWWSYY and CDR2 QGS. The CDR3 sequence is 26 residues long. J gave up 0 bases and V 4 bases, and 35 bases lay outside the gene matches. DNA of the CDR3: TGTGCTCTTGGGGTCCCACCCTCCTTCCTTCGTCCACTGGTACTGGGGGATGCACTCCACACCGATAAACTCATCTTT. Amino acids: CALGVPPSFLRPLVLGDALHTDKLIF.

A word on this clone: Only one base separates this from a far larger clonotype, so it likely reflects a read error. The sample has other DNA sequences that encode this CDR3 too. This rearrangement joins TRDV1 to TRDJ1; TRDD3 matches at 12 bases. The junction had 33 bases not matched to a gene; V was cut back by 4 bases and J by 0 bases. CDR1 is TSWWSYY and CDR2 is QGS in the germline V gene. The CDR3 has 26 amino acids. The CDR3 sequence is CALGVPPSFLRPLVLGDTLHTDKLIF. In nucleotides, the CDR3 is TGTGCTCTTGGGGTCCCGCCCTCCTTCCTTCGTCCACTGGTACTGGGGGATACACTCCACACCGATAAACTCATCTTT.

Regarding this clone: It is likely a read error: a sequence one base away is far more abundant. This sample also contains other DNA sequences that code for the same CDR3. This chain links TRDV1 with TRDJ1; 12 positions match TRDD3. Losses at the gene ends were 6 bases for V and 0 bases for J; bases not matched to a gene: 35. CDR3 length: 26 amino acids. Germline-derived CDR1 and CDR2 are TSWWSYY and QGS. Written as DNA, the CDR3 is TGTGCTCTTGGAGTCCCACCCTCCTTCCTTCGTCCACTGGTACTGGGGGATACACTCCACACCGATAAACTCATCTTT. Amino acids: CALGVPPSFLRPLVLGDTLHTDKLIF.